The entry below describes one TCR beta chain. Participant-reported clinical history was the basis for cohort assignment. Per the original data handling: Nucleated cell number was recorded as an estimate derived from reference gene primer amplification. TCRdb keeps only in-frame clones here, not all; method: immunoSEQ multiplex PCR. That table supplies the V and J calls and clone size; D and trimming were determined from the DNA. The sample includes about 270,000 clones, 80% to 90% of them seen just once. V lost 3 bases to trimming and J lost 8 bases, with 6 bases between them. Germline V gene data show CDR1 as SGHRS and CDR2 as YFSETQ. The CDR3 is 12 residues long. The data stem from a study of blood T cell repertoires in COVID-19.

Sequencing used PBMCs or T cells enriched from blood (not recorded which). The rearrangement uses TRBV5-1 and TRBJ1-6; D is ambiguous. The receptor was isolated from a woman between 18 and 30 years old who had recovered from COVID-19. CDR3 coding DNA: TGCGCCAGCAGCTCCGGGGATTCACCCCTCCACTTT. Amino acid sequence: CASSSGDSPLHF.